One and the same sample provided the 6 T cell receptor beta chains below, sequenced in a study of T cells in Graves' hyperthyroidism and ophthalmopathy. Researchers amplified the TCR beta CDR3 regions from RNA transcripts. With the HTBI primer set, the TCR CDR3 went through a first round of RT-PCR. TCRdb itself ran the multiplex PCR reads through MiXCR, one entry per CDR3 protein. The sample shows hundreds of thousands of distinct CDR3 sequences, about 14% of them seen only once. Specimen: blood. The source is a woman aged 40 to 50 with Graves' ophthalmopathy.

In this sample, this clonotype turned up many times. The J gene is TRBJ1-2, the V gene TRBV28; maybe TRBD1 (5 bases). Germline CDR1 reads MDHEN; CDR2 reads SYDVKM. V was shortened by 3 bases and J by 8 bases, with 13 bases between the two germline ends. There are 13 residues in the CDR3. The CDR3 DNA is TGTGCCAGCAGTTTGGGGGGGTCGAGAGGCTACACCTTC. Translating gives CASSLGGSRGYTF.

Only a few counts were recorded for this clonotype. The chain couples TRBV12-3 or TRBV12-4 to TRBJ2-7, with D possibly matching TRBD1 (7 bases). Trimming took 6 bases from V and 4 from J, leaving 19 bases between them. The CDR3 consists of 15 residues. In nucleotides, the CDR3 is TGTGCCAGCAGACTAGGGGGGACAGCCCATTACGAGCAGTACTTC. It specifies CASRLGGTAHYEQYF.

This clonotype was counted a few times. This sequence joins TRBV4-2 and TRBJ2-2; unclear D gene. The ends were cut back, 0 bases at V and 5 bases at J, with 13 bases in the middle. This CDR3 is built from 16 residues. CDR1 and CDR2 from the germline V gene are LGHNA and YNFKEQ. The CDR3 DNA follows: TGTGCCAGCAGCCAAGAACCTAGGCAGCGAACCGGGGAGCTGTTTTTT. This gives the protein CASSQEPRQRTGELFF.

In its sample, this clonotype was seen many times. The V gene is TRBV27, the J gene TRBJ1-2; the D is unclear. Germline CDR1 and CDR2: MNHEY and SMNVEV (reference sequence). Trimming took off 8 bases at V and 2 bases at J, with 15 bases between the two ends. CDR3 length: 14 residues. This CDR3 is CASGPRATNYGYTF. DNA of the CDR3: TGTGCCAGCGGTCCTAGGGCTACAAACTATGGCTACACCTTC.

This chain uses TRBV20-1 with TRBJ1-2; TRBD1 matches at 10 bases. The CDR3 covers 13 residues. The germline V gene has CDR1 DFQATT and CDR2 SNEGSKA (reference sequence). After removal of 4 bases from V and 8 bases from J, the junction contained 7 bases not matched to a gene. CDR3 in amino acids: CSATRQGAWGYTF. CDR3 in DNA: TGCAGTGCTACTAGACAGGGGGCGTGGGGCTACACCTTC.

This clonotype appeared a few times. The conserved phenylalanine or tryptophan normally closing the CDR3 is absent here, so this likely arose from a read error. This sequence joins TRBV2 and TRBJ1-3; 9 bases align to TRBD1. Germline V gene sequence: CDR1 SNHLY, CDR2 FYNNEI. The CDR3 has 17 amino acids. Trimming took 1 base from V and 3 from J; bases not matched to a gene: 7. This chain's CDR3 is CASSEGPTGGGGNTIYS. CDR3 bases: TGTGCCAGCAGTGAAGGGCCCACAGGGGGCGGTGGAAACACCATATATTCT.